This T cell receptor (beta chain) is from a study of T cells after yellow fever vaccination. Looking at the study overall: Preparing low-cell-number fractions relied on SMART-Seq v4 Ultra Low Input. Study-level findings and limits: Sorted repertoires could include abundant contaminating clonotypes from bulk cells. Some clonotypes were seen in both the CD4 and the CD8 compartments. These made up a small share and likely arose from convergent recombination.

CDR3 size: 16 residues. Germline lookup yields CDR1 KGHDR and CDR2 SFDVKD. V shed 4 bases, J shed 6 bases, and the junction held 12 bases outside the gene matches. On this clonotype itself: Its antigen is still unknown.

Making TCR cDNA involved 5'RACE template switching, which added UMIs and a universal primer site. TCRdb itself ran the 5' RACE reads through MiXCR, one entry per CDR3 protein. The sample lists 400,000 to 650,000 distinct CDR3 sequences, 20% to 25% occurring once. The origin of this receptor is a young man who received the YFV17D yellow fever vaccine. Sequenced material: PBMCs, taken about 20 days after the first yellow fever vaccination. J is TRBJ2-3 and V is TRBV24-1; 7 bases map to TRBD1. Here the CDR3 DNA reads TGTGCCACCAGTGACGACCAGGGGGACACCAAGGATACGCAGTATTTT. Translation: CATSDDQGDTKDTQYF.